One T cell receptor beta chain is described in this entry. The antigen is undetermined. Trimming took off 3 bases at V and 7 bases at J, with 15 bases between the two ends. CDR3 length equals 14 residues. One entry per CDR3 protein, called by TCRdb with MiXCR from the 5' RACE reads. The sample yields 550,000 to 600,000 distinct CDR3 sequences, roughly 17% seen once. The record originates from a study of T-cell memory formation after mild COVID-19. Study background: TCR clusters were largely donor specific.

Study-wide findings and caveats: Clones that contracted clustered mainly in CM and EM if CD4+ and in EMRA if CD8+. Contracting clones from day 15 to 85 had balanced CD4/CD8; later expanders favoured CD4+. Certain responding clones were present in pre-infection memory, suggesting participation of cross-reactive memory.

The receptor was derived from an adult woman who had mild COVID-19 (a few samples of this study predate the infection). Cell type and time point are not known. The chain carries TRBV12-3 or TRBV12-4 and TRBJ2-5; no clear D. Source material: PBMCs or a T cell subset sorted from them (not recorded which). Here the CDR3 DNA reads TGTGCCAGCAGTTTTGTGTTCTTGGGTGGGACCCAGTACTTC. Encoded protein: CASSFVFLGGTQYF.